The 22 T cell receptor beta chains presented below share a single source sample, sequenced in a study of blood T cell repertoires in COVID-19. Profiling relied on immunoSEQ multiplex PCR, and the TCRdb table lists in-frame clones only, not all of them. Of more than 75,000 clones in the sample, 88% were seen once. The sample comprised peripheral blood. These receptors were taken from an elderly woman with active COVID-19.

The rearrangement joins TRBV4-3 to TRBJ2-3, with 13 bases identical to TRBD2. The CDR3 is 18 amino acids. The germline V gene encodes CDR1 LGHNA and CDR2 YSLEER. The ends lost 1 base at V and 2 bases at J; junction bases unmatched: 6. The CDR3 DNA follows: TGCGCCAGCAGCCAAGGGACTAGCGGGAGTATTTCCACAGATACGCAGTATTTT. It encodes CASSQGTSGSISTDTQYF.

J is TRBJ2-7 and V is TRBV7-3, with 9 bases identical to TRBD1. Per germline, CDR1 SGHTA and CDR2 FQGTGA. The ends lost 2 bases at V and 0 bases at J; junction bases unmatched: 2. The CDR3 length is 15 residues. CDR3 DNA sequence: TGTGCCAGCAGCTTAGGGACAGGGACCTCCTACGAGCAGTACTTC. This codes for CASSLGTGTSYEQYF.

CDR3: CASSPRTGMDTEAFF. The CDR3 region has the DNA TGCGCCAGCAGCCCCAGGACAGGGATGGATACTGAAGCTTTCTTT. This chain connects TRBV5-1 to TRBJ1-1; 8 nucleotides line up with TRBD1. Germline V CDR1 and CDR2: SGHRS, YFSETQ. This CDR3 region has 15 residues. With V trimmed by 4 bases and J by 5 bases, 10 bases remained unmatched. Complete variable domain (other parts from reference TRBV5-1 and TRBJ1-1): KAGVTQTPRYLIKTRGQQVTLSCSPISGHRSVSWYQQTPGQGLQFLFEYFSETQRNKGNFPGRFSGRQFSNSRSEMNVSTLELGDSALYLCASSPRTGMDTEAFFGQGTRLTVV.

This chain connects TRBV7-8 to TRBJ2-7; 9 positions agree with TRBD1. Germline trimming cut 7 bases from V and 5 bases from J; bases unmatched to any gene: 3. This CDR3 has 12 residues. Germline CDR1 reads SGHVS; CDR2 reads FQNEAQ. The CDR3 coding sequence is TGTGCCAGCACCGGACAGGGGAACGAGCAGTACTTC. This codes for CASTGQGNEQYF.

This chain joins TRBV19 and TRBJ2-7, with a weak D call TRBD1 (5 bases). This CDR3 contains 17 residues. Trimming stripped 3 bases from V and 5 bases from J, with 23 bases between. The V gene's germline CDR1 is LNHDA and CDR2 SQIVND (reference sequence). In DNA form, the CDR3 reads TGTGCCAGTAGTATGCGACAGAGCAGGATCAGGCTCGACGAGCAGTACTTC. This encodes CASSMRQSRIRLDEQYF. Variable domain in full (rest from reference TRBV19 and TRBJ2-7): DGGITQSPKYLFRKEGQNVTLSCEQNLNHDAMYWYRQDPGQGLRLIYYSQIVNDFQKGDIAEGYSVSREKKESFPLTVTSAQKNPTAFYLCASSMRQSRIRLDEQYFGPGTRLTVT.

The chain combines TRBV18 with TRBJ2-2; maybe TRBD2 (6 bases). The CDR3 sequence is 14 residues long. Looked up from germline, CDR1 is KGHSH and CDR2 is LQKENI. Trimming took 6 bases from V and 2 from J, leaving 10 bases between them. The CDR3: CASSPGLNTGELFF. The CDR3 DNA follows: TGTGCCAGCTCCCCAGGACTAAACACCGGGGAGCTGTTTTTT. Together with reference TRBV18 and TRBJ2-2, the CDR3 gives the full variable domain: NAGVMQNPRHLVRRRGQEARLRCSPMKGHSHVYWYRQLPEEGLKFMVYLQKENIIDESGMPKERFSAEFPKEGPSILRIQQVVRGDSAAYFCASSPGLNTGELFFGEGSRLTVL.

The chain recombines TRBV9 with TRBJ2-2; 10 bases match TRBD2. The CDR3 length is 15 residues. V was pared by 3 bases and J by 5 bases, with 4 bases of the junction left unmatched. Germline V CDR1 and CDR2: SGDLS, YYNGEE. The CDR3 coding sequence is TGTGCCAGCAGCGCCGGACTAGCGGAGACCGGGGAGCTGTTTTTT. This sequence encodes CASSAGLAETGELFF. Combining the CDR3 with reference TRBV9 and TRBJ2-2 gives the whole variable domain DSGVTQTPKHLITATGQRVTLRCSPRSGDLSVYWYQQSLDQGLQFLIQYYNGEERAKGNILERFSAQQFPDLHSELNLSSLELGDSALYFCASSAGLAETGELFFGEGSRLTVL.

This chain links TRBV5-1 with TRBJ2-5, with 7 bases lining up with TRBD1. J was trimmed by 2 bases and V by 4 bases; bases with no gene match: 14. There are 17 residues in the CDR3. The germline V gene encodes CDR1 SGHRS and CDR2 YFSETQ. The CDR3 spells CASSLLNAGGAQETQYF. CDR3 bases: TGCGCCAGCAGCCTACTGAACGCAGGGGGAGCTCAAGAGACCCAGTACTTC. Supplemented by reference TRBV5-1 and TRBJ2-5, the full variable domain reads KAGVTQTPRYLIKTRGQQVTLSCSPISGHRSVSWYQQTPGQGLQFLFEYFSETQRNKGNFPGRFSGRQFSNSRSEMNVSTLELGDSALYLCASSLLNAGGAQETQYFGPGTRLLVL.

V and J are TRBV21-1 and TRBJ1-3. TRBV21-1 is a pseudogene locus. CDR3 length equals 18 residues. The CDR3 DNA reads TGTGCCAGCAGCAAAGAGCAGGGAGGCCAGACCTCTGGAAACACCATATATTTT. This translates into CASSKEQGGQTSGNTIYF.

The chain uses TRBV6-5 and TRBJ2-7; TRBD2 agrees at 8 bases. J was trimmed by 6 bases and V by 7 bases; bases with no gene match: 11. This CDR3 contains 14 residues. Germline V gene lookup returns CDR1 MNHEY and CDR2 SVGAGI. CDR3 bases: TGTGCCAGCACCACCGGACGGGGGGGGTCCGAGCAGTACTTC. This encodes CASTTGRGGSEQYF.

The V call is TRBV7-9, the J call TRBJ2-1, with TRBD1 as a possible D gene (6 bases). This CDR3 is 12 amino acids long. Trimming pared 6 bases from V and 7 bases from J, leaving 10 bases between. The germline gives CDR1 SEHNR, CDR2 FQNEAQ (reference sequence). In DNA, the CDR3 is TGTGCCAGCAGGCGGACAGAAAATGAGCAGTTCTTC. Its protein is CASRRTENEQFF.

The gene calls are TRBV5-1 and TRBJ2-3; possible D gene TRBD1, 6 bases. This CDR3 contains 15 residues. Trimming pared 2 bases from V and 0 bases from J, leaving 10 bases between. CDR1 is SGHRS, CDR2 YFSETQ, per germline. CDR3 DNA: TGCGCCAGCAGCTTAAAGACAGGAAGCACAGATACGCAGTATTTT. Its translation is CASSLKTGSTDTQYF.

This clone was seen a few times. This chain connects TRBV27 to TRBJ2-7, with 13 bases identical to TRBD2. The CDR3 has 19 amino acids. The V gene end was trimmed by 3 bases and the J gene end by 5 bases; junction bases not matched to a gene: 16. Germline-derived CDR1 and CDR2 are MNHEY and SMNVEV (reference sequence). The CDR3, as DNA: TGTGCCAGCAGTTTCCGGAGGACTAGCGGGAGCCCCATCGGCCACGAGCAGTACTTC. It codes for CASSFRRTSGSPIGHEQYF.

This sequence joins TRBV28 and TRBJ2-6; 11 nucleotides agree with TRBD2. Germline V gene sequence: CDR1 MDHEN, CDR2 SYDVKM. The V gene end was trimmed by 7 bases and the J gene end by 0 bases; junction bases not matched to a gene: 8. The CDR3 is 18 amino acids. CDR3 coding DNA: TGTGCCAGCACCCCGACTAGCGGGAAATCCTCTGGGGCCAACGTCCTGACTTTC. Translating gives CASTPTSGKSSGANVLTF.

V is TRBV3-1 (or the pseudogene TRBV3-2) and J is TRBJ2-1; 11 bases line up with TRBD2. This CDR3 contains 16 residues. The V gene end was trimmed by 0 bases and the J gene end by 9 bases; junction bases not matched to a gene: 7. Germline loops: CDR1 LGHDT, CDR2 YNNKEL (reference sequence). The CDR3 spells CASSQEYLAGGTEQFF. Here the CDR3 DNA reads TGTGCCAGCAGCCAAGAATACCTAGCGGGAGGAACTGAGCAGTTCTTC.

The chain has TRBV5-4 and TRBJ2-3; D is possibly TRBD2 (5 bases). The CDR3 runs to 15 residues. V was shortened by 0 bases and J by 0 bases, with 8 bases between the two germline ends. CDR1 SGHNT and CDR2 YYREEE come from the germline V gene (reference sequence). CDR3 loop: CASSLGRTSTDTQYF. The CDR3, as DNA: TGTGCCAGCAGCTTGGGAAGGACTAGCACAGATACGCAGTATTTT.

The CDR3 coding sequence is TGTGCCAGCAGTCTAAACTTGGGCCGGTTCTACGAGCAGTACTTC. Its translation is CASSLNLGRFYEQYF. This chain joins TRBV6-5 and TRBJ2-7; no clear D gene. The CDR3 is 15 amino acids. Germline values: CDR1 MNHEY, CDR2 SVGAGI. Trimming left V 5 bases short and J 3 bases short, with 17 bases between.

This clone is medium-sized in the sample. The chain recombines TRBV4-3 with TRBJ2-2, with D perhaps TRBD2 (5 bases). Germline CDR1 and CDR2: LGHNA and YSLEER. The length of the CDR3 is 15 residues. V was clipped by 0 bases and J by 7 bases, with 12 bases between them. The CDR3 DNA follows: TGCGCCAGCAGCCAAGATGATGGGAGAGGCGGGGAGCTGTTTTTT. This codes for CASSQDDGRGGELFF.

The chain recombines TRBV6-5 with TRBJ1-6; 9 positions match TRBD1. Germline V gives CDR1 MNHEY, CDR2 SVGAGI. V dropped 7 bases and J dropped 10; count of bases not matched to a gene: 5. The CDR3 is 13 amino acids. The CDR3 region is CASTGQGRSPLHF. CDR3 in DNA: TGTGCCAGCACGGGACAGGGTCGGTCACCCCTCCACTTT.

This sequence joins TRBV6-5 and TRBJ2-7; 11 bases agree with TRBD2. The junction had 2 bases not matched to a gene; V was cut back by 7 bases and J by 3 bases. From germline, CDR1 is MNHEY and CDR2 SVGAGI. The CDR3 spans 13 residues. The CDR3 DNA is TGTGCCAGCACAACTAGCGGGAGCTACGAGCAGTACTTC. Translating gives CASTTSGSYEQYF.

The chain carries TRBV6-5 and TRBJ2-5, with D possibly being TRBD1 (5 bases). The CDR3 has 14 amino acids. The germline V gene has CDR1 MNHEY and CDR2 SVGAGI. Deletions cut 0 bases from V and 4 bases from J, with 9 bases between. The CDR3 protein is CASSYSWGRETQYF. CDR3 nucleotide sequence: TGTGCCAGCAGTTACTCGTGGGGCAGAGAGACCCAGTACTTC.

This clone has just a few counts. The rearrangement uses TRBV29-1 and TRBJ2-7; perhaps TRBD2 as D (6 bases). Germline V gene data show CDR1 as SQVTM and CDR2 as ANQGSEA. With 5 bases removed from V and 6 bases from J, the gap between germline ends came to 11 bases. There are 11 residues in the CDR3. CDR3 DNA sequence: TGCAGCGTTTCTAGGGGAGGCGAGCAGTACTTC. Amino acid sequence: CSVSRGGEQYF.